The 23 T cell receptor beta chains below all came from one sample that was sequenced in a study of glioma-infiltrating T cells. Using RNA template, CDR3s of TCR alpha and beta were amplified with iRepertoire arm-PCR. TCRdb reprocessed the multiplex PCR reads via MiXCR and lists one record per CDR3 protein. There are 100,000 to 150,000 distinct CDR3 sequences in the sample; approximately 25% occur only once, and nearly 15% lies in the top ten. The sequenced sample was glioma tissue, nonneoplastic brain tissue, or PBMCs (not recorded which). These TCRs come from a human donor with low-grade glioma or glioblastoma, undergoing nonglioma brain surgery, or in good health (not recorded which).

This clonotype was seen a few times. The chain joins TRBV11-2 to TRBJ1-1; no clear D gene. V lost 3 bases, J lost 3 bases, and 8 bases lay in between. The CDR3 has 13 amino acids. Germline loops: CDR1 SGHAT, CDR2 FQNNGV. This chain's CDR3 is CASSLYRDTEAFF. Written as DNA, the CDR3 is TGTGCCAGCAGCTTGTACCGGGACACTGAAGCTTTCTTT.

V and J are TRBV28 and TRBJ2-3; D is perhaps TRBD1 (5 bases). The V gene's germline CDR1 is MDHEN and CDR2 SYDVKM. The CDR3 length is 16 residues. Trimming left V 6 bases short and J 2 bases short, with 18 bases between. The CDR3 coding sequence is TGTGCCAGCAGCCTAGGAAGGGGTAAGGACACAGATACGCAGTATTTT. Translating it yields CASSLGRGKDTDTQYF.

This clonotype was recorded at least ten times. The DNA of the CDR3 is TGTGCCAGTAGTGGGACTAGCGGGACAGATACGCAGTATTTT. It specifies CASSGTSGTDTQYF. V gene TRBV19 combines with J gene TRBJ2-3, with 12 bases fitting TRBD2. After removal of 5 bases from V and 3 bases from J, the junction contained 0 bases not matched to a gene. Germline V gene lookup returns CDR1 LNHDA and CDR2 SQIVND (reference sequence). The length of the CDR3 is 14 residues.

This clonotype was counted once. A much larger clone lies a single base off, so this may be a read error. V is TRBV7-6 and J is TRBJ2-2; 8 bases agree with TRBD1. From germline, CDR1 is SGHVS and CDR2 FNYEAQ. This CDR3 is built from 15 residues. CDR3 nucleotides: TGTGCCAGCAGCTTGGGACAGGCGAACACCTGGGAGCTGTTTTTT. Its protein product is CASSLGQANTWELFF. Variable domain in full (rest from reference TRBV7-6 and TRBJ2-2): GAGVSQSPRYKVTKRGQDVALRCDPISGHVSLYWYRQALGQGPEFLTYFNYEAQQDKSGLPNDRFSAERPEGSISTLTIQRTEQRDSAMYRCASSLGQANTWELFFGEGSRLTVL.

As regards this clonotype: A much larger clone differs by one base, so this may be a read error. The V gene is TRBV6-2 or TRBV6-3, the J gene TRBJ2-2; perhaps TRBD2 as D (6 bases). The germline V and J ends were trimmed by 5 bases and 4 bases, with 14 bases remaining between them. This CDR3 has 15 amino acids. Germline V gene data show CDR1 as MNHEY and CDR2 as SVGEGT. The chain's CDR3 is CASSGDGDFTGELFF. CDR3 sequence (DNA): TGTGCCAGCAGTGGGGACGGGGACTTCACCGGGGAGCTGTTTTTT.

This clonotype was counted a few times. The chain is built from TRBV18 and TRBJ1-2, with D perhaps matching TRBD1 (6 bases). From germline, CDR1 is KGHSH and CDR2 LQKENI. The CDR3 sequence is 13 residues long. Trimming stripped 2 bases from V and 6 bases from J, with 10 bases between. CDR3 sequence (DNA): TGTGCCAGCTCACCAGGGGGCCAGGATGGCTACACCTTC. This sequence encodes CASSPGGQDGYTF.

In regard to this clonotype: A much larger clone lies a single base off, so this may be a read error. This chain links TRBV12-3 or TRBV12-4 with TRBJ2-3, with D hard to call. The CDR3 contains 11 residues. With 2 bases removed from V and 7 bases from J, the gap between germline ends came to 4 bases. The CDR3 sequence is CASSLHHTQYF. CDR3 in DNA: TGTGCCAGCAGTTTACATCATACGCAGTATTTT.

About this clonotype: A much larger clone is a single base away; this may be a read error. V and J are TRBV10-3 and TRBJ2-3; no reliable D call. This CDR3 comprises 12 residues. In germline, CDR1 is ENHRY, CDR2 SYGVKD. CDR3 sequence (DNA): TGTGCCATCAGTGAACAAGAATATACGCGGTATTTT. Translating gives CAISEQEYTRYF.

In regard to this clonotype: One junction end disagrees with the germline gene, perhaps due to a read error. This chain links TRBV29-1 with TRBJ2-3; the match to TRBD2 covers 7 bases. Germline lookup yields CDR1 SQVTM and CDR2 ANQGSEA. This CDR3 region has 15 residues. The CDR3 loop is CSVDGLDGGTDTKYF. CDR3 DNA: TGCAGCGTTGACGGACTAGATGGTGGCACAGATACGAAGTATTTT.

Turning to this clonotype: A read error may account for a junction end that differs from germline. The CDR3: CSVRFRVNSYERYF. CDR3 bases: TGCAGTGTTAGGTTCCGGGTAAACTCCTACGAGCGGTACTTC. The chain combines TRBV20-1 with TRBJ2-7; D gene unclear. The CDR3 has 14 residues. The germline V gene has CDR1 DFQATT and CDR2 SNEGSKA (reference sequence).

This clonotype was observed a handful of times. The chain links TRBV7-3 to TRBJ2-1; 10 positions agree with TRBD2. Germline loops: CDR1 SGHTA, CDR2 FQGTGA. The CDR3 is 15 amino acids. V trimming: 5 bases; J trimming: 5 bases; junction bases outside the gene matches: 6. The CDR3 region is CASSPTSGTHNEQFF. The DNA for the CDR3 is TGTGCCAGCAGCCCTACTAGCGGGACCCACAATGAGCAGTTCTTC.

Comment on this clonotype: A much larger clone differs from this one at a single base, so this may be a read error. The conserved phenylalanine or tryptophan is not found at the CDR3 terminus, so this likely reflects a read error. The chain is built from TRBV28 and TRBJ2-2; D ambiguous. CDR1 is MDHEN and CDR2 is SYDVKM in the germline V gene. V lost 7 bases and J 0 bases, leaving 12 bases between the germline ends. The CDR3 is 15 residues long. The CDR3 DNA follows: TGTGCCAGCACCGCGTCGTCCGCGAACACCGGGGAGCTGTTTCTT. Translating it yields CASTASSANTGELFL.

This clonotype was observed a few times. The chain links TRBV4-1 to TRBJ2-5; no reliable D call. Trimming took off 2 bases at V and 3 bases at J, with 10 bases between the two ends. The CDR3 runs 14 residues. The germline V gene has CDR1 MGHRA and CDR2 YSYEKL. The CDR3 coding sequence is TGCGCCAGCAGCCAATCGACTGTGAAAGAGACCCAGTACTTC. Translated, it gives CASSQSTVKETQYF.

On this clonotype itself: Given a much more abundant clone one base away, this may be a read error. The chain employs TRBV3-1 and TRBJ1-5; the D gene is possibly TRBD1 (5 bases). The germline gives CDR1 LGHDT, CDR2 YNNKEL (reference sequence). CDR3 length: 15 residues. The CDR3 loop reads CTSSQYQGGNQPQHF. As DNA, the CDR3 is TGTACCAGCAGCCAATACCAGGGAGGCAATCAGCCCCAGCATTTT. The full variable domain, completed using reference TRBV3-1 and TRBJ1-5, is DTAVSQTPKYLVTQMGNDKSIKCEQNLGHDTMYWYKQDSKKFLKIMFSYNNKELIINETVPNRFSPKSPDKAHLNLHINSLELGDSAVYFCTSSQYQGGNQPQHFGDGTRLSIL.

This clonotype was counted many times. The gene calls are TRBV27 and TRBJ2-2; D could derive from TRBD1 or TRBD2 (6 bases each). With 10 bases removed from V and 0 bases from J, the gap between germline ends came to 18 bases. This CDR3 contains 16 residues. Germline V lookup: CDR1 MNHEY, CDR2 SMNVEV (reference sequence). CDR3 nucleotides: TGTGCCACTACTCGGGGGCCAGCGGCGAACACCGGGGAGCTGTTTTTT. It yields the protein CATTRGPAANTGELFF.

The chain recombines TRBV6-6 with TRBJ2-7; 9 bases line up with TRBD1. This CDR3 spans 15 amino acids. V shed 0 bases and J 3 bases; nucleotides not matched to a gene: 3. Germline V CDR1 and CDR2: MNHNY, SVGAGI (reference sequence). The CDR3 here is CASSYSGTGFYEQYF. The CDR3 DNA follows: TGTGCCAGCAGTTACTCCGGGACAGGGTTCTACGAGCAGTACTTC.

There are a few counts of this clonotype. The chain joins TRBV29-1 to TRBJ2-7, with 8 positions matching TRBD2. With 7 bases clipped from V and 0 bases from J, the junction kept 8 bases outside the gene matches. This CDR3 is built from 14 residues. Germline lookup yields CDR1 SQVTM and CDR2 ANQGSEA. The DNA for the CDR3 is TGCAGCGCCCTTAGCGGGGCTAGCTCCTACGAGCAGTACTTC. It encodes CSALSGASSYEQYF.

The sample holds many counts of this clonotype. The rearrangement joins TRBV20-1 to TRBJ2-7, with TRBD2 matching over 8 bases. CDR1 is DFQATT and CDR2 is SNEGSKA in the germline V gene (reference sequence). The CDR3 runs to 16 residues. The junction had 10 bases not matched to a gene; V was cut back by 0 bases and J by 3 bases. CDR3 nucleotides: TGCAGTGCTAGAGATCTCCTAGCGGGTTTCCTCTACGAGCAGTACTTC. It codes for CSARDLLAGFLYEQYF.

This clonotype showed up many times. The chain links TRBV20-1 to TRBJ2-2; TRBD1 agrees at 8 bases. Germline V lookup: CDR1 DFQATT, CDR2 SNEGSKA (reference sequence). Trimming cost V 0 bases and J 1 base; bases outside gene matches: 4. The CDR3 consists of 16 residues. Here the CDR3 reads CSARDPTGGNTGELFF. The CDR3 nucleotides are TGCAGTGCTAGAGATCCAACAGGGGGGAACACCGGGGAGCTGTTTTTT.

This clonotype was detected ten times or more. V gene TRBV19 combines with J gene TRBJ2-5; 9 bases fit TRBD1. The germline V gene encodes CDR1 LNHDA and CDR2 SQIVND (reference sequence). The CDR3 has 13 residues. V shed 6 bases, J shed 4 bases, and the junction held 3 bases outside the gene matches. CDR3 DNA: TGTGCCAGTAGCGAGACAGGGGGAGAGACCCAGTACTTC. Translation gives CASSETGGETQYF.

Ten or more counts support this clonotype. This chain connects TRBV28 to TRBJ2-7; TRBD1 might be the D (5 bases). The CDR3 contains 16 residues. V lost 0 bases to trimming and J lost 5 bases, with 17 bases between them. CDR1 is MDHEN, CDR2 SYDVKM, per germline. The CDR3 DNA sequence: TGTGCCAGCAGTTTATGGGGGCCCCTCATTGGGGACGAGCAGTACTTC. Translated: CASSLWGPLIGDEQYF.

There are many counts of this clonotype. The chain combines TRBV20-1 with TRBJ2-7; D uncertain. Between the trimmed V and J ends, which lost 0 bases and 0 bases, there was a span of 21 bases. CDR3 length equals 18 residues. Per germline, CDR1 DFQATT and CDR2 SNEGSKA (reference sequence). CDR3 coding DNA: TGCAGTGCTAGAGATGTGACTGACTGGAGTTCTAGCTCCTACGAGCAGTACTTC. Protein product: CSARDVTDWSSSSYEQYF.

This clonotype was picked up many times. The chain uses TRBV28 and TRBJ1-2; 7 bases align to TRBD1. V dropped 2 bases and J dropped 3; count of bases not matched to a gene: 6. Germline values: CDR1 MDHEN, CDR2 SYDVKM. This CDR3 has 15 residues. As DNA, the CDR3 is TGTGCCAGCAGTTTAGTCCGACAGGGACACTATGGCTACACCTTC. Its protein is CASSLVRQGHYGYTF.